This TCR beta chain was recorded in a study of molecular identifiers for immune sequencing clone quantification. Via MiXCR, TCRdb re-called the PCR reads, giving one row per CDR3 protein. Altogether nearly 650,000 distinct CDR3 sequences are present, about 25% being singletons, with the ten largest covering about 0.81%. The CDR3 is 12 residues long. Looked up from germline, CDR1 is MNHEY and CDR2 is SMNVEV (reference sequence). The V end lost 1 base, the J end lost 10 bases, and 8 bases lay between the germline ends. The table lists this clonotype with many counts. J is TRBJ2-1 and V is TRBV27; D is perhaps TRBD2 (6 bases). The source of this sequence is a human donor in good health. Some libraries in this study had Jurkat cell RNA spiked in. Sequencing was carried out using naive CD8+ T cells from blood, with Jurkat cell RNA spiked in. Subset specified: FACS-sorted CD8+CD4-CCR7+CD45RA+ naive T cells. Here the CDR3 reads CASSLLRGEQFF. As DNA, the CDR3 is TGTGCCAGCAGTTTATTGCGGGGCGAGCAGTTCTTC.